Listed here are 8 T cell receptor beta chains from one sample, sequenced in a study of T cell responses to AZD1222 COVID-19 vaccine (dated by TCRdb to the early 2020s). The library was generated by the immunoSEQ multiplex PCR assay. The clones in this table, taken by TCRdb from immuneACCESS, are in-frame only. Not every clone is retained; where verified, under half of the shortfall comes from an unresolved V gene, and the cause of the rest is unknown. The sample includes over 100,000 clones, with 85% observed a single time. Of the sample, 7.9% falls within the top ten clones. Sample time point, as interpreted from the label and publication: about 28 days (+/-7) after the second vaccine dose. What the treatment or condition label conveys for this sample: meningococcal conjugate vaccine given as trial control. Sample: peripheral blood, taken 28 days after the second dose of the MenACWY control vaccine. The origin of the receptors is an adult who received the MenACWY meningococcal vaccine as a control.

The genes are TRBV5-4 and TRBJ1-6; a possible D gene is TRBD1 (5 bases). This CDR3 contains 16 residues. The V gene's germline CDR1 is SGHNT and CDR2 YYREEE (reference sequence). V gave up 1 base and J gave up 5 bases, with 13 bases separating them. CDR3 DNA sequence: TGTGCCAGCAGCTTGCCTTCCGGGGCGAATAATTCACCCCTCCACTTT. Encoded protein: CASSLPSGANNSPLHF.

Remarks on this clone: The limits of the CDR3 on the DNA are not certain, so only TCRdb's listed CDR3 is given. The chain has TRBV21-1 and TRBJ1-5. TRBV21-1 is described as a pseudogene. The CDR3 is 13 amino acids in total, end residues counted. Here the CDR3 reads CASSSVGGGAQHF.

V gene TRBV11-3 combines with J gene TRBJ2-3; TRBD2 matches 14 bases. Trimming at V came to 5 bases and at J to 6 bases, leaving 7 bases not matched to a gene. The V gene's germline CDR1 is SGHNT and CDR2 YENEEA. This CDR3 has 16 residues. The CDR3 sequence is CASSPRLAGGPDTQYF. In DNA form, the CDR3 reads TGTGCCAGCAGCCCAAGACTAGCGGGAGGGCCGGATACGCAGTATTTT.

CDR3 amino acids: CASSATGISEQYV. The CDR3, as DNA: TGTGCCAGCAGCGCGACAGGGATCTCCGAGCAGTACGTC. V and J are TRBV2 and TRBJ2-7; 7 bases fit TRBD1. The CDR3 spans 13 residues. The trim removed 6 bases at V and 6 bases at J, leaving 8 bases unmatched. Germline V gene sequence: CDR1 SNHLY, CDR2 FYNNEI.

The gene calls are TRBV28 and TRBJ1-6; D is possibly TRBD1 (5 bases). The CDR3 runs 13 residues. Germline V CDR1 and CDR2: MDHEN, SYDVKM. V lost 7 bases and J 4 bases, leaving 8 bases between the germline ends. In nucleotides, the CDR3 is TGTGCCAGCACGGAGGGGTATAATTCACCCCTCCACTTT. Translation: CASTEGYNSPLHF.

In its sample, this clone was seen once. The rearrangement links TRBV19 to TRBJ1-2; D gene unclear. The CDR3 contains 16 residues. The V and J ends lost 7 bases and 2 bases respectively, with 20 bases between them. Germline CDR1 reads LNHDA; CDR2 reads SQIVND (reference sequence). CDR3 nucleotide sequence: TGTGCCAGTATGAGCAGCCCCCACTTCTCCAACTATGGCTACACCTTC. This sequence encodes CASMSSPHFSNYGYTF.

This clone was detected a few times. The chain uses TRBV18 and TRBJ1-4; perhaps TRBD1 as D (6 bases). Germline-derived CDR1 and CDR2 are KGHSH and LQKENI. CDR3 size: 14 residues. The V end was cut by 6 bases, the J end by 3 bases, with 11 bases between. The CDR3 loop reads CASSLRGSNEKLFF. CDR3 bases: TGTGCCAGCTCCCTCAGGGGATCTAATGAAAAACTGTTTTTT.

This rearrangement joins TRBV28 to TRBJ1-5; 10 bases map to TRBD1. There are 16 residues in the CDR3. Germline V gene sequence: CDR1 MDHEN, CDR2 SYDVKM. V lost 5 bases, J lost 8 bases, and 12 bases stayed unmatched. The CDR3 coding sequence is TGTGCCAGCAGTCTAGTTTCGGGACAGGGGTTTAAGCCCCAGCATTTT. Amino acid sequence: CASSLVSGQGFKPQHF.